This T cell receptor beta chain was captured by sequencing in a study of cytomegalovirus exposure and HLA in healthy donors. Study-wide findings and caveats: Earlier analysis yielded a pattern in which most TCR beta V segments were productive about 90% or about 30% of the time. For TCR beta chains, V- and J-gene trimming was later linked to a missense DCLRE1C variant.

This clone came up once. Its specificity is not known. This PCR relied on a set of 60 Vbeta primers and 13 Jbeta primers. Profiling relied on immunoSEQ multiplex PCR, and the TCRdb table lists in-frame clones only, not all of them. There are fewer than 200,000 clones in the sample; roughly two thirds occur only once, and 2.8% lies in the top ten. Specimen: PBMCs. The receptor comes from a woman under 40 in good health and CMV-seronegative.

The CDR3 nucleotides are TGTGCCAGCAGGAAACCGGGACAGGGGGCTTTCGGGGAGCTGTTTTTT. It yields the protein CASRKPGQGAFGELFF. V and J are TRBV25-1 and TRBJ2-2; the match to TRBD1 covers 12 bases. This CDR3 is 16 amino acids long. V was clipped by 6 bases and J by 7 bases; unmatched bases: 9. The germline CDR1 and CDR2 sequences are MGHDK and SYGVNS.